The subject of this entry is one TCR beta chain. Some clones are missing from TCRdb's copy, which holds only in-frame ones; the method was immunoSEQ multiplex PCR. The sample holds roughly 120,000 clones, 85% to 95% seen once. These data originate in a study of T cells after somatic rescue of genetic block. V lost 4 bases to trimming and J lost 10 bases, with 12 bases between them. The CDR3 loop spans 13 amino acids. Germline CDR1 reads SGHRS; CDR2 reads YFSETQ. The chain uses TRBV5-1 and TRBJ2-6; no firm D call. Sequenced: peripheral blood mononuclear cells (PBMCs). The receptor was isolated from a young woman. Written as DNA, the CDR3 is TGCGCCAGCAGCCCGGTAGTATCTAACGTCCTGACTTTC. This encodes CASSPVVSNVLTF. The full variable domain, its missing parts supplied by reference TRBV5-1 and TRBJ2-6, is KAGVTQTPRYLIKTRGQQVTLSCSPISGHRSVSWYQQTPGQGLQFLFEYFSETQRNKGNFPGRFSGRQFSNSRSEMNVSTLELGDSALYLCASSPVVSNVLTFGAGSRLTVL.